The 17 T cell receptor beta chains listed next were all sequenced from one sample in a study of T cell repertoires in cytomegalovirus infection. In TCRdb, the reads were re-called with MiXCR into one record per CDR3 protein. The data hold some 940,000 distinct CDR3 sequences, with under 40% observed a single time. These receptors lack a known antigen. Here the sequenced sample was cultured CD8+ T cells from PBMCs, taken from culture after CMV antigen stimulation. Every receptor here comes from a human donor in good health (CMV status not recorded). Some clones in this sample may be carry-over from other donors' samples.

This clonotype occurred a few times. The chain couples TRBV27 to TRBJ2-3; 7 bases are a match to TRBD2. J lost 8 bases, V lost 7 bases, and 18 bases had no gene match. The CDR3 consists of 16 residues. Germline lookup yields CDR1 MNHEY and CDR2 SMNVEV (reference sequence). The CDR3 DNA reads as TGTGCCAGCACCCCCCGGGGGGTTAACCTCCGCGGTACGCAGTATTTT. Translating it yields CASTPRGVNLRGTQYF.

This chain uses TRBV10-3 with TRBJ1-3; unclear D gene. V dropped 0 bases and J dropped 2 bases, with 11 bases sitting between them. The germline CDR1 and CDR2 sequences are ENHRY and SYGVKD. The CDR3 contains 16 residues. The chain's CDR3 is CAISESATRTGNTIYF. In nucleotides, the CDR3 is TGTGCCATCAGTGAGTCGGCCACCCGAACTGGAAACACCATATATTTT.

In DNA, the CDR3 is TGTGCCAGCGCCCTCCGGGGCAATCAGCCCCAGCATTTT. Encoded protein: CASALRGNQPQHF. This chain connects TRBV6-5 to TRBJ1-5; D is uncertain. CDR1 is MNHEY, CDR2 SVGAGI, per germline. The V gene lost 8 bases and the J gene lost 2 bases, with 10 bases spanning the gap. The CDR3 spans 13 residues.

The chain couples TRBV2 to TRBJ2-4; D is possibly TRBD2 (6 bases). This CDR3 has 16 residues. V lost 6 bases to trimming and J lost 2 bases, with 17 bases between them. The germline V gene encodes CDR1 SNHLY and CDR2 FYNNEI. The DNA for the CDR3 is TGTGCCAGCAGCCCGGCGGGGCGCGATCCCAAAAACATTCAGTACTTC. Protein product: CASSPAGRDPKNIQYF.

This clonotype was counted many times. The rearrangement links TRBV7-2 to TRBJ1-1; D is ambiguous. This CDR3 comprises 15 residues. Per the germline V gene, CDR1 is SGHTA and CDR2 is FQGNSA. The V end was cut by 5 bases, the J end by 1 base, with 14 bases between. DNA for the CDR3: TGTGCCAGCAGCCCTCGTGGGCGGCAGAACACTGAAGCTTTCTTT. Translating it yields CASSPRGRQNTEAFF.

This clonotype was observed many times. This chain links TRBV7-9 with TRBJ2-3; D is possibly TRBD1 (6 bases). The V gene's germline CDR1 is SEHNR and CDR2 FQNEAQ (reference sequence). The CDR3 length is 15 residues. Trimming removed 5 bases from V and 1 base from J, with 13 bases in between. The CDR3 DNA sequence: TGTGCCAGCAGCCCATCGACAGGAGGCACAGATACGCAGTATTTT. Residues: CASSPSTGGTDTQYF.

This chain connects TRBV7-6 to TRBJ2-3, with D perhaps matching TRBD1 (5 bases). The CDR3 runs 15 residues. Germline loops: CDR1 SGHVS, CDR2 FNYEAQ. V lost 5 bases and J lost 2, with 14 bases in between. CDR3: CASSHITGATDTQYF. The CDR3 DNA follows: TGTGCCAGCAGCCATATTACAGGAGCCACAGATACGCAGTATTTT.

This clonotype was recorded at least ten times. V and J are TRBV7-6 and TRBJ2-3; 7 bases match TRBD2. Germline-derived CDR1 and CDR2 are SGHVS and FNYEAQ. J was trimmed by 4 bases and V by 2 bases; bases with no gene match: 12. The CDR3 sequence is 17 residues long. The CDR3 reads CASSLRVLGGVADTQYF. As DNA, the CDR3 is TGTGCCAGCAGCTTAAGGGTTCTGGGAGGGGTCGCAGATACGCAGTATTTT.

A remark on this clonotype: This CDR3 fails to terminate in the conserved phenylalanine or tryptophan, so it likely reflects a read error. The chain combines TRBV2 with TRBJ2-1; unclear D gene. CDR3 length: 10 amino acids. Trimming left V 6 bases short and J 5 bases short, with 2 bases between. In germline, CDR1 is SNHLY, CDR2 FYNNEI. CDR3 residues: CASSNNEQFS. The CDR3 region has the DNA TGTGCCAGCAGCAACAATGAGCAGTTCTCC.

The J gene is TRBJ1-5, the V gene TRBV4-1; tentative D call: TRBD1 (6 bases). The CDR3 loop spans 22 amino acids. Germline V lookup: CDR1 MGHRA, CDR2 YSYEKL. V shed 0 bases and J shed 1 base, with 28 bases lying between them. CDR3 nucleotide sequence: TGCGCCAGCAGCCAAGAGACGCTGGGAGGGGGTTGGAAGCAAGGAAGCAATCAGCCCCAGCATTTT. It translates to CASSQETLGGGWKQGSNQPQHF.

This clonotype occurred a few times. V is TRBV10-3 and J is TRBJ1-6; D possibly corresponds to TRBD1 (6 bases). The germline V and J ends were trimmed by 6 bases and 5 bases, with 8 bases remaining between them. Germline V gene lookup returns CDR1 ENHRY and CDR2 SYGVKD. The CDR3 extends over 13 amino acids. CDR3 DNA sequence: TGTGCCATCAGGGACAGCCATAATTCACCCCTCCACTTT. Protein: CAIRDSHNSPLHF.

In this sample, this clonotype turned up a few times. The CDR3 bases are TGTGCCAGCACTTGGGATGTGGGCACCGGGGAGCTGTTTTTT. Amino acid sequence: CASTWDVGTGELFF. This chain joins TRBV6-5 and TRBJ2-2; no definite D call. This CDR3 is built from 14 residues. CDR1 and CDR2 (germline): MNHEY, SVGAGI. With 7 bases removed from V and 4 bases from J, the gap between germline ends came to 13 bases.

The table lists this clonotype with many counts. The chain joins TRBV7-2 to TRBJ2-3, with D possibly TRBD1 on 5 matching bases. CDR3 length equals 15 residues. Trimming took off 5 bases at V and 4 bases at J, with 16 bases between the two ends. Germline V gives CDR1 SGHTA, CDR2 FQGNSA. Written as DNA, the CDR3 is TGTGCCAGCAGCCCATCCTGGCAGGGCGCAGATACGCAGTATTTT. This gives the protein CASSPSWQGADTQYF.

The V gene is TRBV25-1, the J gene TRBJ1-5; D is undetermined. The germline gives CDR1 MGHDK, CDR2 SYGVNS. CDR3 length equals 16 residues. The V end was cut by 3 bases, the J end by 0 bases, with 12 bases between. CDR3 sequence: CASSEAADYSNQPQHF. The CDR3 DNA follows: TGTGCCAGCAGTGAGGCAGCTGATTATAGCAATCAGCCCCAGCATTTT.

In its sample, this clonotype was seen a few times. The J gene is TRBJ1-1, the V gene TRBV12-3 or TRBV12-4, with unresolved D. This CDR3 has 12 amino acids. Trimming shortened V by 7 bases and J by 8 bases, and 14 bases separated the two germline ends. In nucleotides, the CDR3 is TGTGCCAGCATCTGGGGAAATGGCGAAGCTTTCTTT. Translated: CASIWGNGEAFF.

This chain joins TRBV19 and TRBJ1-2; perhaps TRBD1 as D (6 bases). Between the trimmed V and J ends, which lost 4 bases and 5 bases, there was a span of 17 bases. The V gene's germline CDR1 is LNHDA and CDR2 SQIVND (reference sequence). The CDR3 extends over 15 amino acids. CDR3 in amino acids: CASSTPDRFDYGYTF. The CDR3 nucleotides read TGTGCCAGTAGTACTCCCGACAGGTTTGATTATGGCTACACCTTC.

This clonotype has a count of ten or more. The rearrangement joins TRBV7-8 to TRBJ2-3; TRBD1 or TRBD2 may be the D gene (6 bases each). CDR1 and CDR2 (germline): SGHVS, FQNEAQ. V lost 4 bases, J lost 4 bases, and 27 bases lay in between. This CDR3 region has 19 residues. The CDR3 reads CASSYRRLGGFPGADTQYF. In DNA, the CDR3 is TGTGCCAGCAGCTACAGAAGGCTCGGGGGCTTCCCAGGGGCAGATACGCAGTATTTT. The full variable domain, rest sourced from reference TRBV7-8 and TRBJ2-3, is GAGVSQSPRYKVAKRGQDVALRCDPISGHVSLFWYQQALGQGPEFLTYFQNEAQLDKSGLPSDRFFAERPEGSVSTLKIQRTQQEDSAVYLCASSYRRLGGFPGADTQYFGPGTRLTVL.